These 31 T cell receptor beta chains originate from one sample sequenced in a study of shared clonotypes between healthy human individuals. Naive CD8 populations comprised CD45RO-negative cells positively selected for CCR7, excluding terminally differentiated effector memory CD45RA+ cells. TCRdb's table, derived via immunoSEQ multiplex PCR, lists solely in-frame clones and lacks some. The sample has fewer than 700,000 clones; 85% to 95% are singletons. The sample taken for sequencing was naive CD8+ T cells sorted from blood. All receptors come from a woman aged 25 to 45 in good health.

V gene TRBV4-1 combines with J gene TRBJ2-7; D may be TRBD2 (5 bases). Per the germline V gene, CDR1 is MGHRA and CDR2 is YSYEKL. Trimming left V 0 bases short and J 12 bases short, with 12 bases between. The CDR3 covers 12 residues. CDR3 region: CASSQDREGLYF. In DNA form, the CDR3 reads TGCGCCAGCAGCCAAGATCGGGAAGGTCTGTACTTC.

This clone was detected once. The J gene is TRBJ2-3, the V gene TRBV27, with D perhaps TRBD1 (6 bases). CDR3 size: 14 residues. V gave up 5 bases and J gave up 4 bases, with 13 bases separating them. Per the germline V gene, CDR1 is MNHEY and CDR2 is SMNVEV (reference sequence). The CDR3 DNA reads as TGTGCCAGCAGTCCCATTCCAGGGGCAGATACGCAGTATTTT. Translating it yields CASSPIPGADTQYF.

CDR3 DNA sequence: TGCGCCAGCAGCTTGTGGCCCAGGACTAGCGGGAAGAGTCCCTACAATGAGCAGTTCTTC. Translation: CASSLWPRTSGKSPYNEQFF. The chain carries TRBV5-1 and TRBJ2-1; 12 bases align to TRBD2. CDR1 is SGHRS, CDR2 YFSETQ, per germline. The CDR3 runs 20 residues. The V gene end was trimmed by 1 base and the J gene end by 2 bases; junction bases not matched to a gene: 13.

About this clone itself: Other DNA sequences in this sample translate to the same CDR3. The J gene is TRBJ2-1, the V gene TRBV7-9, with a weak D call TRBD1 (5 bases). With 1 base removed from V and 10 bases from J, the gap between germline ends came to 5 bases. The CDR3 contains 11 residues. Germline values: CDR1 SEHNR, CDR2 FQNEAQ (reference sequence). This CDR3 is CASSLGTEQFF. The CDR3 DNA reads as TGTGCCAGCAGCTTAGGGACAGAGCAGTTCTTC.

CDR3 bases: TGTGCCAGCAGTCTCCGGACAGGGCAAGATGAAAAACTGTTTTTT. Protein: CASSLRTGQDEKLFF. The rearrangement uses TRBV25-1 and TRBJ1-4; TRBD1 aligns across 8 bases. The V segment lost 5 bases and the J segment 6 bases; nucleotides outside the gene matches: 8. The CDR3 covers 15 residues. CDR1 is MGHDK and CDR2 is SYGVNS in the germline V gene. The whole variable domain, filled in from reference TRBV25-1 and TRBJ1-4, reads EADIYQTPRYLVIGTGKKITLECSQTMGHDKMYWYQQDPGMELHLIHYSYGVNSTEKGDLSSESTVSRIRTEHFPLTLESARPSHTSQYLCASSLRTGQDEKLFFGSGTQLSVL.

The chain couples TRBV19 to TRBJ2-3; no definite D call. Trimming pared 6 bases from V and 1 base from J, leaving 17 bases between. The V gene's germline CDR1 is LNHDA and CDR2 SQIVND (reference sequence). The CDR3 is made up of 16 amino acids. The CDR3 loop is CASRPSSASRTDTQYF. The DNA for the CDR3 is TGTGCCAGTAGGCCTTCCTCAGCGAGCCGCACAGATACGCAGTATTTT.

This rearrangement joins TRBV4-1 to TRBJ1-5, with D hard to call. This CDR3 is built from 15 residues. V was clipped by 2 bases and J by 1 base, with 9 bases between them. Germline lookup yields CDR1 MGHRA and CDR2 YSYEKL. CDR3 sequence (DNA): TGCGCCAGCAGCCAACTGTACGCGAGCAATCAGCCCCAGCATTTT. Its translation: CASSQLYASNQPQHF.

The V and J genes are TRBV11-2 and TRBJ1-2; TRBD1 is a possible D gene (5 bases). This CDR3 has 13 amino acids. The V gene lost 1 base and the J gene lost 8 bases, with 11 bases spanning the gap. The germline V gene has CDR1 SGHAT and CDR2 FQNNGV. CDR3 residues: CASSLGHTGGYTF. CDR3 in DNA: TGTGCCAGCAGCTTAGGGCATACAGGAGGCTACACCTTC.

CDR3 in DNA: TGTGCCAGCAGCTTGGCCTCTGGGGGCACTGAAGCTTTCTTT. Amino acid sequence: CASSLASGGTEAFF. The chain uses TRBV5-6 and TRBJ1-1, with a possible D match to TRBD1 (5 bases). The CDR3 is 14 amino acids. Germline V gene data show CDR1 as SGHDT and CDR2 as YYEEEE. V dropped 0 bases and J dropped 4 bases, with 10 bases sitting between them.

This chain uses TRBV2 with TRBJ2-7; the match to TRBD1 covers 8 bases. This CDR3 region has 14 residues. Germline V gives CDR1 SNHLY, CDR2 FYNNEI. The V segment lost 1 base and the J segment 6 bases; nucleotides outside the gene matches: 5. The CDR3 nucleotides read TGTGCCAGCAGTGAAGGACAGGGGCTGGGCGAGCAGTACTTC. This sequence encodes CASSEGQGLGEQYF.

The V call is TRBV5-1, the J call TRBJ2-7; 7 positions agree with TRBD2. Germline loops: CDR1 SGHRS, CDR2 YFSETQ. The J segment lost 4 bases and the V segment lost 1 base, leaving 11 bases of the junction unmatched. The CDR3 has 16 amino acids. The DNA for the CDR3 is TGCGCCAGCAGCTTGTGGCGGGAGAGCCCTGGGTACGAGCAGTACTTC. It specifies CASSLWRESPGYEQYF.

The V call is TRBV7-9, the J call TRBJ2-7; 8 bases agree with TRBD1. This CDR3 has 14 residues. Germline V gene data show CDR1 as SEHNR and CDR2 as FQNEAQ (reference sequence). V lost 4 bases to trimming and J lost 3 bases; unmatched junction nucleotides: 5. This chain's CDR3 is CASSWTGSHYEQYF. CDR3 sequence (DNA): TGTGCCAGCAGCTGGACAGGGTCTCACTACGAGCAGTACTTC.

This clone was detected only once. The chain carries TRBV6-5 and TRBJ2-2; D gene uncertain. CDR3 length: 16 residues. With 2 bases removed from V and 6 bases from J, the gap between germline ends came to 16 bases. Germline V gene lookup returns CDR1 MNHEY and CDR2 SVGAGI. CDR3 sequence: CASSYERVATAGELFF. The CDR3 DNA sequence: TGTGCCAGCAGTTACGAAAGAGTGGCTACCGCCGGGGAGCTGTTTTTT.

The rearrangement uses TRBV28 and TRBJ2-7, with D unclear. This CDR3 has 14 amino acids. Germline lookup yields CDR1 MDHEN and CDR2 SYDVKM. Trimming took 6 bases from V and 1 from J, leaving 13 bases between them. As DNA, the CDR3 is TGTGCCAGCAGCTCAGGAATAGAATCCTACGAGCAGTACTTC. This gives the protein CASSSGIESYEQYF.

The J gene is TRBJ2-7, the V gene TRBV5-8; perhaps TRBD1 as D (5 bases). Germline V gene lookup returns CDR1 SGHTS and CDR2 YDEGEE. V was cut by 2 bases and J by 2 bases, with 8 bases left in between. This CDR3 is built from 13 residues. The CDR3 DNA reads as TGTGCCAGCAGCTTCGACAGCGCCTACGAGCAGTACTTC. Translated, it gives CASSFDSAYEQYF.

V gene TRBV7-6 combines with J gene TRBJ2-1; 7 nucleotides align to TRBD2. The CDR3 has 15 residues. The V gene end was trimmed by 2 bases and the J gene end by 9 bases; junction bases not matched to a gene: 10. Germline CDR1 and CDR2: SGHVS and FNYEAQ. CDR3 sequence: CASSLLAEELGEQFF. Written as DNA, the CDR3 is TGTGCCAGCAGCTTACTAGCGGAAGAGTTGGGTGAGCAGTTCTTC.

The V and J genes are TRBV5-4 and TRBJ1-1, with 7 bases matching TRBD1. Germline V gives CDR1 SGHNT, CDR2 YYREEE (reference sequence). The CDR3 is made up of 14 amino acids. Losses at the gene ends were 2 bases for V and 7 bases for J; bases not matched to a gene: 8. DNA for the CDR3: TGTGCCAGCAGCTTTCAGGGGGGTCCTGGTGAAGCTTTCTTT. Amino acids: CASSFQGGPGEAFF.

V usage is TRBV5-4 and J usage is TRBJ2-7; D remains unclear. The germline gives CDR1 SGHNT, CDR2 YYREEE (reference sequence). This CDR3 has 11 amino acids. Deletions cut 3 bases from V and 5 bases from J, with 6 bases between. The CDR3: CASSSADEQYF. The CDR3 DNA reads TGTGCCAGCAGCTCCGCCGACGAGCAGTACTTC.

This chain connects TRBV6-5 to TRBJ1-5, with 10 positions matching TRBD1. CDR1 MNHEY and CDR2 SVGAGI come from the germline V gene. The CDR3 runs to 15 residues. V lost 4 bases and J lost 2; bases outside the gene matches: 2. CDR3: CASSSGTGGNQPQHF. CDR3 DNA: TGTGCCAGCAGTTCCGGGACAGGGGGCAATCAGCCCCAGCATTTT.

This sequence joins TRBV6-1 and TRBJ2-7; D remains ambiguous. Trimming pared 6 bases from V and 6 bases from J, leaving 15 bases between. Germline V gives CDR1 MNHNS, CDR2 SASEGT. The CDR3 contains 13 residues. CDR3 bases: TGTGCCAGCAGCCCACTCCTAGTTCCCGAGCAGTACTTC. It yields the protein CASSPLLVPEQYF.

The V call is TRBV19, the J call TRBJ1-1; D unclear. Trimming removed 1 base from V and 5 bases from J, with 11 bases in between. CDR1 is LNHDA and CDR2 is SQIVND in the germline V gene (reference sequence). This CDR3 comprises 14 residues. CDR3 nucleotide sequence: TGTGCCAGTAGTATAGGGGGTGTTCGGACTGAAGCTTTCTTT. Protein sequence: CASSIGGVRTEAFF.

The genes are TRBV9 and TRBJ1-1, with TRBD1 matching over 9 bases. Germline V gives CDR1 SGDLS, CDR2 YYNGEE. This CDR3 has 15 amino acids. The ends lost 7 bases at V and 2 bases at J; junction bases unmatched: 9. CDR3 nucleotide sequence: TGTGCCAGCCAAAGAGGGACAGGGCTAAACACTGAAGCTTTCTTT. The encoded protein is CASQRGTGLNTEAFF. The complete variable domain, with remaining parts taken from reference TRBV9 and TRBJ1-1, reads DSGVTQTPKHLITATGQRVTLRCSPRSGDLSVYWYQQSLDQGLQFLIQYYNGEERAKGNILERFSAQQFPDLHSELNLSSLELGDSALYFCASQRGTGLNTEAFFGQGTRLTVV.

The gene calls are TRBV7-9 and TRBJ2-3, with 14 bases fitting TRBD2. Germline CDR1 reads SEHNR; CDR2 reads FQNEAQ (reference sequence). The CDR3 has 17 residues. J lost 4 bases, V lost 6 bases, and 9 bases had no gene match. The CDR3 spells CASRPGLAGESPDTQYF. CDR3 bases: TGTGCCAGCAGACCGGGACTAGCGGGAGAGTCCCCAGATACGCAGTATTTT.

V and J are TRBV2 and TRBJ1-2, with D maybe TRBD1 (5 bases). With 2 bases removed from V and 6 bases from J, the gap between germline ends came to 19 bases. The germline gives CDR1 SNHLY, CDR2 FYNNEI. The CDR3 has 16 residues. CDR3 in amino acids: CASSENGPWGGNGYTF. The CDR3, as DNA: TGTGCCAGCAGTGAAAATGGTCCATGGGGGGGTAATGGCTACACCTTC.

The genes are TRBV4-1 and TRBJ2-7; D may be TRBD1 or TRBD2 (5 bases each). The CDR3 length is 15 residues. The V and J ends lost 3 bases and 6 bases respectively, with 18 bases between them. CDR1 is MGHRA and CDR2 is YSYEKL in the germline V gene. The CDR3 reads CASSQIPVGGTEQYF. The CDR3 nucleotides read TGCGCCAGCAGCCAGATTCCCGTCGGTGGGACCGAGCAGTACTTC.

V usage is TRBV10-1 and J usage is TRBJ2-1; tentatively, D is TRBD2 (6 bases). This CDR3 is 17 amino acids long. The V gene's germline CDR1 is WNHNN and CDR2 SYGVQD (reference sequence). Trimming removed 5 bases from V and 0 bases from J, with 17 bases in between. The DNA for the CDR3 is TGCGCCAGCAGTAACATAGCGGAGGAGGGCTCCTACAATGAGCAGTTCTTC. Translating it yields CASSNIAEEGSYNEQFF.

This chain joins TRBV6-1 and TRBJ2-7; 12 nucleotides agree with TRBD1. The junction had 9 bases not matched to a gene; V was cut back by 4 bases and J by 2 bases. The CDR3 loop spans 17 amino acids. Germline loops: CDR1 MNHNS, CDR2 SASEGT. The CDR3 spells CASSVLSGTGGTYEQYF. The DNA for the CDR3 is TGTGCCAGCAGTGTTCTCAGCGGGACAGGGGGCACCTACGAGCAGTACTTC.

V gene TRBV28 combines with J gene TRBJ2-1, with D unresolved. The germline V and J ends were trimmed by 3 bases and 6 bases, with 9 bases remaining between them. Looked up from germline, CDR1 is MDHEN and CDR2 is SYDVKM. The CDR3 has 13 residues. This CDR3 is CASSFLRLNEQFF. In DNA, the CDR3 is TGTGCCAGCAGTTTTCTGCGGCTCAATGAGCAGTTCTTC.

CDR3 sequence (DNA): TGTGCCAGTAGTATTGGGGCGCGAACTAGCGGGAACACCGGGGAGCTGTTTTTT. Its translation: CASSIGARTSGNTGELFF. The V and J genes are TRBV19 and TRBJ2-2; TRBD2 agrees at 8 bases. The CDR3 runs 18 residues. With 3 bases clipped from V and 1 base from J, the junction kept 10 bases outside the gene matches. The germline V gene has CDR1 LNHDA and CDR2 SQIVND (reference sequence). Full variable domain (outside the CDR3, taken from reference TRBV19 and TRBJ2-2): DGGITQSPKYLFRKEGQNVTLSCEQNLNHDAMYWYRQDPGQGLRLIYYSQIVNDFQKGDIAEGYSVSREKKESFPLTVTSAQKNPTAFYLCASSIGARTSGNTGELFFGEGSRLTVL.

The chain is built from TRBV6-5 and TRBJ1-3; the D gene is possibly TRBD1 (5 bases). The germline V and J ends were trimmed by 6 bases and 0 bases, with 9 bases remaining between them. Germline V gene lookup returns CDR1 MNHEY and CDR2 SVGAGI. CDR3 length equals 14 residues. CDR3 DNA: TGTGCCAGCAGCCTAGGGGTCTCTGGAAACACCATATATTTT. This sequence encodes CASSLGVSGNTIYF.

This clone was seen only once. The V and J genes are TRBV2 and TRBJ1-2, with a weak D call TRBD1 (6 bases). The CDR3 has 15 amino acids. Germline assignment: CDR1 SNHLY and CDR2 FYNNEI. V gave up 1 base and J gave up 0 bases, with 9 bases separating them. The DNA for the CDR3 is TGTGCCAGCAGTGAAGGGGACACTTCTAACTATGGCTACACCTTC. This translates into CASSEGDTSNYGYTF. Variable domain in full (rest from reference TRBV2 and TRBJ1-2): EPEVTQTPSHQVTQMGQEVILRCVPISNHLYFYWYRQILGQKVEFLVSFYNNEISEKSEIFDDQFSVERPDGSNFTLKIRSTKLEDSAMYFCASSEGDTSNYGYTFGSGTRLTVV.